Listed below are T cell receptor beta chains from one sample, sequenced in a study of shared clonotypes between healthy human individuals. This table comes from immunoSEQ multiplex PCR, and its TCRdb copy is limited to in-frame clones, with some not included. Here the sample spans about 1.5 million clones, nearly 99% being singletons. The sample comprised naive CD4+ T cells sorted from blood. All receptors come from a man aged 30-40 years in good health. Each CDR3 is given with its conserved first and last residue. Each record gives: J gene, clone size, V gene, CDR3 protein. Where a row states a size, it is once, few, many or the class of an expanded clone; other rows omit it.

>TRBJ1-2|NA|TRBV28
CASSSGPLKGYTF
>TRBJ1-1|NA|TRBV14
CASSRGRANTEAFF
>TRBJ1-1|NA|TRBV9
CASSAVGGTEAFF
>TRBJ2-7|once|TRBV7-9
CASSEHPGQGRYEQYF
>TRBJ2-2|once|TRBV28
CASSFGGGELFF
>TRBJ2-7|NA|TRBV5-1
CASSSGQPLSYEQYF
>TRBJ2-7|NA|TRBV5-1
CASSPEGTGDLEQYF
>TRBJ2-2|NA|TRBV5-5
CASSLDRVGMSFTGELFF
>TRBJ1-3|NA|TRBV7-2
CASSSPDRGPGNTIYF
>TRBJ2-2|NA|TRBV6-6
CASSLPSLLTGELFF
>TRBJ2-7|NA|TRBV19
CASSVAELYEQYF
>TRBJ2-1|NA|TRBV19
CASSTRLVSADEQFF
>TRBJ2-1|once|TRBV7-2
CASSRDAYNEQFF
>TRBJ1-5|once|TRBV10-3
CAISELAGQPQHF
>TRBJ2-5|NA|TRBV29-1
CSVVGRYQETQYF
>TRBJ2-1|NA|TRBV11-2
CASSFGRGSYNEQFF
>TRBJ2-6|NA|TRBV19
CASKSSRGANVLTF
>TRBJ2-5|NA|TRBV25-1
CASSEREGLAGRETQYF
>TRBJ2-7|NA|TRBV6-1
CASSEYGQGVYEQYF
>TRBJ2-2|NA|TRBV9
CASSPGGQGHTGELFF
>TRBJ2-1|NA|TRBV19
CASSGGTSGRSYNEQFF
>TRBJ2-1|NA|TRBV12-5
CASGSVGTEKYNEQFF
>TRBJ2-7|NA|TRBV12-2
CASRLHATGPIYEQYF
>TRBJ2-7|NA|TRBV5-1
CASSLYSVLGRSYEQYF
>TRBJ2-1|NA|TRBV7-8
CASSSARGLYNEQFF
>TRBJ2-2|NA|TRBV12-2
CASRSREARNTGELFF
>TRBJ2-1|NA|TRBV5-1
CASSPGLAGVNEQFF
>TRBJ2-7|NA|TRBV5-1
CASSLRDRVEQYF
>TRBJ2-3|NA|TRBV9
CASSPQGASSDTQYF
>TRBJ2-1|NA|TRBV4-3
CASSRELNSGSPSYYNEQFF
>TRBJ2-5|NA|TRBV5-1
CASSQGTAETQYF
>TRBJ2-3|NA|TRBV11-2
CASSYKSQTSGSFGTQYF
>TRBJ2-2|NA|TRBV19
CATSEGGGTGELFF
>TRBJ2-1|NA|TRBV7-9
CASSLQRGDYNEQFF
>TRBJ2-5|NA|TRBV28
CASSLPQHITQYF
>TRBJ2-7|NA|TRBV28
CASSFFSSGSYEQYF
>TRBJ2-7|NA|TRBV11-2
CASSLESPVAGQYF
>TRBJ2-7|NA|TRBV11-1
CASSLVLRGDEQYF
>TRBJ2-2|NA|TRBV11-2
CASSLVLGGGTGELFF
>TRBJ2-1|NA|TRBV5-6
CASDLVGEGYNEQFF
>TRBJ1-1|NA|TRBV18
CASSQGAILTEAFF
>TRBJ2-1|NA|TRBV9
CASSHGGVRDNEQFF
>TRBJ1-1|NA|TRBV11-2
CASSAHSGTEAFF
>TRBJ1-1|once|TRBV28
CASSPGTGDTEAFF
>TRBJ2-1|NA|TRBV18
CASSPPSKGLHEQFF
>TRBJ2-5|NA|TRBV20-1
CSASYSETQYF
>TRBJ1-1|NA|TRBV7-9
CASSLSHEAFF
>TRBJ1-2|NA|TRBV28
CASSLTGQPRSYTF